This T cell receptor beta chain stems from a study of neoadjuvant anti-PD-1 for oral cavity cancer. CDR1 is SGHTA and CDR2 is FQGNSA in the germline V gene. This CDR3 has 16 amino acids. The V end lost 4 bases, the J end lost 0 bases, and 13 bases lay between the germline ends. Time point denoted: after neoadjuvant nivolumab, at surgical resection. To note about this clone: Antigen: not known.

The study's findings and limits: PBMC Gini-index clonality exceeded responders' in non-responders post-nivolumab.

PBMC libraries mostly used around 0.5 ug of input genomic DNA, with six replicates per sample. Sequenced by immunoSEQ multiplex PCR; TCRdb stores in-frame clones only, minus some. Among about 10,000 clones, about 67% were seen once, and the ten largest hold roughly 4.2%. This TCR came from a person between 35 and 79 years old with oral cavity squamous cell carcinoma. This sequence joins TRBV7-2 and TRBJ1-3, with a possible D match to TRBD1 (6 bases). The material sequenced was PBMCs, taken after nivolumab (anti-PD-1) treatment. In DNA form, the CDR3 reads TGTGCCAGCAGCTCCTGGACAGCGATCTCTGGAAACACCATATATTTT. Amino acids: CASSSWTAISGNTIYF.